This T cell receptor beta chain appears in the sequencing data of a study of blood T cell repertoires in COVID-19. Study summary: Both acute and convalescent COVID-19 samples were obtained from the United States, Italy and Spain. In each case, the material was cDNA or gDNA derived from T cells, B-cell-depleted T cells, or PBMCs.

In the authors' workflow: Nucleated cell counts were estimated from reference gene primer amplification. The table came from immunoSEQ multiplex PCR; TCRdb's copy has only in-frame clones and leaves some out. The V and J calls and the clone size are those of that table, but D and trimming were determined from the DNA. The sample lists almost 200,000 clones, about 90% occurring once. Germline V gives CDR1 KGHSH, CDR2 LQKENI. CDR3 length: 19 amino acids. With V trimmed by 1 base and J by 3 bases, 11 bases remained unmatched. This TCR was recovered from a woman aged 70 to 79 with acute or convalescent COVID-19. The chain links TRBV18 to TRBJ2-2; 10 nucleotides match TRBD1. The sequenced sample was peripheral blood. The CDR3 bases are TGTGCCAGCTCACCACGCCTAGTGGGGACAGGGGCGGACACCGGGGAGCTGTTTTTT. It is translated as CASSPRLVGTGADTGELFF.